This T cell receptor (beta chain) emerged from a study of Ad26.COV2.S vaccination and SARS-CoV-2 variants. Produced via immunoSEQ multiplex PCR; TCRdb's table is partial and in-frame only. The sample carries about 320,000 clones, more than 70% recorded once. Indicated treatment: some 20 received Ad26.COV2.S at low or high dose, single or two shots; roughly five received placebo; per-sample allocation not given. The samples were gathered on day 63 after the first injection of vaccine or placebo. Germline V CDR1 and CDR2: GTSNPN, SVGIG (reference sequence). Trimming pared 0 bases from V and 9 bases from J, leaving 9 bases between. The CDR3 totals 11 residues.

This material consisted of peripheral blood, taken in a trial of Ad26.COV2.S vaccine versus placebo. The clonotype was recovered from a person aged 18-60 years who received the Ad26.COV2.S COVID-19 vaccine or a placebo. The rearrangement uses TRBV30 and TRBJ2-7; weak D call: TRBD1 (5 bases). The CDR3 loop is CAWSVIDRQYF. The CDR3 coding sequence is TGTGCCTGGAGTGTAATCGACAGGCAGTACTTC.